The 17 T cell receptor beta chains below all came from one sample that was sequenced in a study of shared clonotypes between healthy human individuals. The protocol was immunoSEQ multiplex PCR, while the TCRdb copy is restricted to in-frame clones and leaves out a portion. Altogether about 820,000 clones are present, 85% to 95% being singletons, with the ten largest covering approximately 25%. CD45RO negativity and positive selection for CCR7 defined naive CD8 cells, a population that excluded terminally differentiated effector memory CD45RA+ cells. Sequencing input: naive CD8+ T cells sorted from blood. The receptors shown here come from a young man in good health.

The rearrangement links TRBV27 to TRBJ2-3; no firm D call. The V gene's germline CDR1 is MNHEY and CDR2 SMNVEV (reference sequence). The CDR3 loop spans 12 amino acids. V lost 2 bases, J lost 5 bases, and 5 bases lay in between. The CDR3 reads CASSLTLDTQYF. Here the CDR3 DNA reads TGTGCCAGCAGTTTAACCCTAGATACGCAGTATTTT.

The rearrangement links TRBV27 to TRBJ2-7; TRBD1 aligns across 9 bases. CDR3 size: 18 residues. The germline V gene encodes CDR1 MNHEY and CDR2 SMNVEV (reference sequence). J was trimmed by 4 bases and V by 4 bases; bases with no gene match: 17. CDR3 in DNA: TGTGCCAGCAGTTGGTCCCCGTATAGGGGGACAGGGTTTTACGAGCAGTACTTC. This sequence encodes CASSWSPYRGTGFYEQYF.

The chain carries TRBV7-9 and TRBJ2-3; D not certain. The CDR3 contains 15 residues. V was shortened by 1 base and J by 4 bases, with 12 bases between the two germline ends. Germline V gene lookup returns CDR1 SEHNR and CDR2 FQNEAQ (reference sequence). This chain's CDR3 is CASSLVGSAPDTQYF. In DNA, the CDR3 is TGTGCCAGCAGCTTAGTGGGGTCAGCACCAGATACGCAGTATTTT. The full variable domain, rest sourced from reference TRBV7-9 and TRBJ2-3, is DTGVSQNPRHKITKRGQNVTFRCDPISEHNRLYWYRQTLGQGPEFLTYFQNEAQLEKSRLLSDRFSAERPKGSFSTLEIQRTEQGDSAMYLCASSLVGSAPDTQYFGPGTRLTVL.

A remark on this clone: Other DNA variants within this sample encode the same CDR3. This chain joins TRBV7-9 and TRBJ1-5; 8 bases are shared with TRBD1. Losses at the gene ends were 6 bases for V and 4 bases for J; bases not matched to a gene: 5. The CDR3 extends over 14 amino acids. Per germline, CDR1 SEHNR and CDR2 FQNEAQ (reference sequence). CDR3 DNA sequence: TGTGCCAGCAGTCCCACAGGGGGAAATCAGCCCCAGCATTTT. Amino acids: CASSPTGGNQPQHF.

Concerning this clone itself: The same CDR3 is also encoded by other DNA sequences in this sample. The chain is built from TRBV9 and TRBJ1-5; the D gene is possibly TRBD1 (5 bases). The CDR3 is 15 residues long. The V and J ends lost 3 bases and 0 bases respectively, with 10 bases between them. Germline CDR1 is SGDLS and CDR2 is YYNGEE. CDR3 protein: CASSATGYSNQPQHF. The CDR3 DNA is TGTGCCAGCAGCGCAACAGGCTATAGCAATCAGCCCCAGCATTTT. The complete variable domain, with remaining parts taken from reference TRBV9 and TRBJ1-5, reads DSGVTQTPKHLITATGQRVTLRCSPRSGDLSVYWYQQSLDQGLQFLIQYYNGEERAKGNILERFSAQQFPDLHSELNLSSLELGDSALYFCASSATGYSNQPQHFGDGTRLSIL.

The rearrangement uses TRBV19 and TRBJ2-7; the D is unclear. There are 13 residues in the CDR3. Trimming took 3 bases from V and 0 from J, leaving 6 bases between them. Germline-derived CDR1 and CDR2 are LNHDA and SQIVND (reference sequence). The DNA for the CDR3 is TGTGCCAGTAGTATCAAGGGCTCCTACGAGCAGTACTTC. Translating gives CASSIKGSYEQYF.

The V call is TRBV28, the J call TRBJ1-1; D remains ambiguous. The CDR3 consists of 13 residues. Trimming pared 2 bases from V and 7 bases from J, leaving 11 bases between. The V gene's germline CDR1 is MDHEN and CDR2 SYDVKM. CDR3: CASSLGLVGEAFF. CDR3 nucleotide sequence: TGTGCCAGCAGTTTAGGGCTAGTTGGTGAAGCTTTCTTT.

This rearrangement joins TRBV2 to TRBJ2-7; TRBD1 might be the D (6 bases). Germline V CDR1 and CDR2: SNHLY, FYNNEI. The CDR3 consists of 14 residues. V lost 11 bases, J lost 7 bases, and 24 bases lay in between. CDR3 in DNA: TGTGCCTCCTTAGGTCTGGGGGCGCGACGGGAGCAGTACTTC. It translates to CASLGLGARREQYF.

The CDR3 region has the DNA TGTGCCTGGAAGTGGGGAAACAATGAGCAGTTCTTC. The encoded protein is CAWKWGNNEQFF. The rearrangement links TRBV30 to TRBJ2-1; D is undetermined. Trimming stripped 4 bases from V and 5 bases from J, with 9 bases between. The germline CDR1 and CDR2 sequences are GTSNPN and SVGIG (reference sequence). The CDR3 contains 12 residues.

The chain recombines TRBV11-3 with TRBJ2-2; 10 nucleotides line up with TRBD2. There are 14 residues in the CDR3. The germline gives CDR1 SGHNT, CDR2 YENEEA. J lost 5 bases, V lost 5 bases, and 2 bases had no gene match. The CDR3 sequence: CASSATSGTGELFF. For the CDR3, the DNA is TGTGCCAGCAGCGCGACTAGCGGGACCGGGGAGCTGTTTTTT.

This clone showed up just once. J is TRBJ2-3 and V is TRBV28; TRBD1 matches at 12 bases. Germline V gene lookup returns CDR1 MDHEN and CDR2 SYDVKM. This CDR3 region has 18 residues. V dropped 3 bases and J dropped 3; count of bases not matched to a gene: 10. The CDR3 sequence is CASSFYAGDRGLTDTQYF. The CDR3 DNA reads as TGTGCCAGCAGTTTCTATGCTGGGGACAGGGGGCTAACAGATACGCAGTATTTT.

The genes are TRBV7-2 and TRBJ2-1; maybe TRBD2 (6 bases). From germline, CDR1 is SGHTA and CDR2 FQGNSA. V was trimmed by 4 bases and J by 6 bases, leaving 10 bases between them. There are 13 residues in the CDR3. The CDR3 nucleotides read TGTGCCAGCAGCTCCACGACTAGCAATGAGCAGTTCTTC. Protein product: CASSSTTSNEQFF.

The count of this clone is one. In DNA form, the CDR3 reads TGTGCCAGCAGCGTCGATCGGAATGAGCAGTTCTTC. Translating gives CASSVDRNEQFF. The chain links TRBV9 to TRBJ2-1, with unresolved D. CDR3 size: 12 residues. The germline CDR1 and CDR2 sequences are SGDLS and YYNGEE. Deletions cut 2 bases from V and 7 bases from J, with 7 bases between.

The chain recombines TRBV29-1 with TRBJ2-1; 14 bases fit TRBD2. The CDR3 sequence is 18 residues long. The junction had 7 bases not matched to a gene; V was cut back by 3 bases and J by 0 bases. Germline V gene data show CDR1 as SQVTM and CDR2 as ANQGSEA. CDR3 protein: CSVDGTSGRWSSYNEQFF. The CDR3 DNA follows: TGCAGCGTTGATGGGACTAGCGGGAGATGGAGCTCCTACAATGAGCAGTTCTTC.

This rearrangement joins TRBV6-1 to TRBJ2-7; D gene ambiguous. Germline V gives CDR1 MNHNS, CDR2 SASEGT. The CDR3 totals 14 residues. Trimming took off 7 bases at V and 2 bases at J, with 15 bases between the two ends. The CDR3 DNA follows: TGTGCCAGCAATCAGTACACAGAAACCTACGAGCAGTACTTC. Translating gives CASNQYTETYEQYF.

The V and J genes are TRBV15 and TRBJ2-2; TRBD1 aligns across 7 bases. This CDR3 spans 16 amino acids. Germline trimming cut 2 bases from V and 9 bases from J; bases unmatched to any gene: 12. Germline CDR1 is LNHNV and CDR2 is YYDKDF (reference sequence). For the CDR3, the DNA is TGTGCCACCAGCAGACTACCGGGACAGACTCTTAGGGAGCTGTTTTTT. Protein: CATSRLPGQTLRELFF.

The chain recombines TRBV27 with TRBJ2-5, with a tentative D call TRBD2 (5 bases). The CDR3 runs 15 residues. Germline-derived CDR1 and CDR2 are MNHEY and SMNVEV (reference sequence). Trimming removed 1 base from V and 7 bases from J, with 16 bases in between. Written as DNA, the CDR3 is TGTGCCAGCAGTTTATTGGGTGAAGGGAGTGGGACCCAGTACTTC. Residues: CASSLLGEGSGTQYF.